These T cell receptor beta chains were read from a single sample in a study of control samples from healthy donors and cancer patients. Sequencing used immunoSEQ multiplex PCR; TCRdb keeps in-frame clones, though not all of them. The sample has 120,000 to 150,000 clones, 80% to 95% seen once. Sequenced input: blood. Receptors were obtained from a man under 40 in good health. Each CDR3 is given with its conserved first and last residue. Fields, in order: V gene, J gene, CDR3 protein.

v_call: TRBV5-1; j_call: TRBJ1-4; cdr3_aa: CASGRGTLNEKLFF
v_call: TRBV7-6; j_call: TRBJ1-3; cdr3_aa: CASSLSGQIFSGNTIYF
v_call: TRBV19; j_call: TRBJ2-3; cdr3_aa: CASSTSGSTDTQYF
v_call: TRBV6-6; j_call: TRBJ2-7; cdr3_aa: CASSYSGGFYEQYF
v_call: TRBV27; j_call: TRBJ1-6; cdr3_aa: CASSFRGDDSPLHF
v_call: TRBV18; j_call: TRBJ1-3; cdr3_aa: CASSQQTGGLGNTIYF
v_call: TRBV7-9; j_call: TRBJ2-3; cdr3_aa: CASSLAGRDGSADTQYF
v_call: TRBV19; j_call: TRBJ1-1; cdr3_aa: CASSTADRGRVAFF
v_call: TRBV7-3; j_call: TRBJ2-2; cdr3_aa: CASSSGQGHTGELFF
v_call: TRBV5-1; j_call: TRBJ2-1; cdr3_aa: CASSLNPPSGDLNEQFF
v_call: TRBV7-3; j_call: TRBJ2-3; cdr3_aa: CASSLNPPGLAGGLKQYF
v_call: TRBV6-5; j_call: TRBJ1-4; cdr3_aa: CASSFKVGSELFF
v_call: TRBV7-2; j_call: TRBJ2-2; cdr3_aa: CASSLSGGSTGELFF
v_call: TRBV7-9; j_call: TRBJ2-3; cdr3_aa: CASSPKAGQGYF
v_call: TRBV29-1; j_call: TRBJ2-1; cdr3_aa: CSVEDGGRSYNEQFF
v_call: TRBV18; j_call: TRBJ1-1; cdr3_aa: CASSPVAHTSLNTEAFF
v_call: TRBV5-5; j_call: TRBJ2-7; cdr3_aa: CASSSPRENEQYF
v_call: TRBV27; j_call: TRBJ1-2; cdr3_aa: CATSSLFDPIFYGYTF
v_call: TRBV18; j_call: TRBJ2-7; cdr3_aa: CASSLRTGADYEQYF
v_call: TRBV5-1; j_call: TRBJ1-3; cdr3_aa: CASSFAGMAGNTIYF
v_call: TRBV6-5; j_call: TRBJ1-1; cdr3_aa: CASTRTGEGAEAFF
v_call: TRBV19; j_call: TRBJ1-2; cdr3_aa: CASTQGPYGYTF
v_call: TRBV11-2; j_call: TRBJ1-6; cdr3_aa: CASSLTNYNSPLHF
v_call: TRBV5-8; j_call: TRBJ2-3; cdr3_aa: CASSLEGTGPADTQYF
v_call: TRBV2; j_call: TRBJ2-2; cdr3_aa: CATKGLVAGFGTGELFF
v_call: TRBV4-2; j_call: TRBJ1-4; cdr3_aa: CASSQESWGAEEKLFF
v_call: TRBV4-1; j_call: TRBJ2-7; cdr3_aa: CASSQDGQGSNEQYF
v_call: TRBV6-5; j_call: TRBJ2-7; cdr3_aa: CASRHTGATYEQYF
v_call: TRBV6-5; j_call: TRBJ1-2; cdr3_aa: CASSRTGLNGYTF
v_call: TRBV7-2; j_call: TRBJ2-1; cdr3_aa: CASSQTPYNEQFF
v_call: TRBV11-2; j_call: TRBJ2-1; cdr3_aa: CASSLVNRNNGQFF
v_call: TRBV5-5; j_call: TRBJ1-2; cdr3_aa: CASSGGMGYGYTF
v_call: TRBV6-5; j_call: TRBJ1-1; cdr3_aa: CASWESKNTEAFF
v_call: TRBV28; j_call: TRBJ2-3; cdr3_aa: CASSFGRGAHTQYF
v_call: TRBV7-9; j_call: TRBJ2-3; cdr3_aa: CASSLVVGPKVDTQYF
v_call: TRBV5-4; j_call: TRBJ2-7; cdr3_aa: CASSSALAGPYEQYF
v_call: TRBV4-1; j_call: TRBJ2-3; cdr3_aa: CASSQDQGEGTQYF
v_call: TRBV2; j_call: TRBJ2-3; cdr3_aa: CASTDSTDTQYF